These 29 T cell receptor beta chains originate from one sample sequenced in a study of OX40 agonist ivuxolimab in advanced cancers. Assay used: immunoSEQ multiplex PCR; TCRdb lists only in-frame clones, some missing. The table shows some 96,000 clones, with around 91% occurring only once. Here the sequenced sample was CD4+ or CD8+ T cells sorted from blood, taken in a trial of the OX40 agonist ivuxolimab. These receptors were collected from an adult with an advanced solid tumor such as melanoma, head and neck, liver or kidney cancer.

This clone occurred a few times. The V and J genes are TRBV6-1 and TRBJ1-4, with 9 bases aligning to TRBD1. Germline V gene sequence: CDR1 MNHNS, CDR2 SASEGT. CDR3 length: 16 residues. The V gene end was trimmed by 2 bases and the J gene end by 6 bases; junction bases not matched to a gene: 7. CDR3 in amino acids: CASSELWGQGYEKLFF. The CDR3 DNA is TGTGCCAGCAGTGAACTCTGGGGACAGGGTTATGAAAAACTGTTTTTT.

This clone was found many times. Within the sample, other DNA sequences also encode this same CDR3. Written as DNA, the CDR3 is TGTGCCAGCAGCTTGAACGGCTTATATGGCTACACCTTC. It encodes CASSLNGLYGYTF. This rearrangement joins TRBV5-6 to TRBJ1-2; D is undetermined. The CDR3 runs 13 residues. The ends were cut back, 1 base at V and 5 bases at J, with 9 bases in the middle. Germline loops: CDR1 SGHDT, CDR2 YYEEEE.

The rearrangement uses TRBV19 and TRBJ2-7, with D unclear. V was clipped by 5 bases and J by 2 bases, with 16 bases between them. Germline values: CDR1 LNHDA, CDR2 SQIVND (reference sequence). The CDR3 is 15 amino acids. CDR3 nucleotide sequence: TGTGCCAGTAGTCCTCACGGGTCGGGCGCCTACGAGCAGTACTTC. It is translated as CASSPHGSGAYEQYF. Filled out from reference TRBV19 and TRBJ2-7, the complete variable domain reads DGGITQSPKYLFRKEGQNVTLSCEQNLNHDAMYWYRQDPGQGLRLIYYSQIVNDFQKGDIAEGYSVSREKKESFPLTVTSAQKNPTAFYLCASSPHGSGAYEQYFGPGTRLTVT.

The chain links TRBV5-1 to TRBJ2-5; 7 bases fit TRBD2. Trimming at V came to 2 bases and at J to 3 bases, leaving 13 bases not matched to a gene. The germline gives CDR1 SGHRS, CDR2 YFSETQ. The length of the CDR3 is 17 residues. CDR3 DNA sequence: TGCGCCAGCAGCTTCGGCCGCGGGAGTATGATGGAAGAGACCCAGTACTTC. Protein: CASSFGRGSMMEETQYF.

The CDR3 spells CAISEAQDQPQHF. For the CDR3, the DNA is TGTGCCATCAGTGAGGCACAGGATCAGCCCCAGCATTTT. This sequence joins TRBV10-3 and TRBJ1-5, with a weak D call TRBD1 (5 bases). V lost 2 bases and J lost 5, with 7 bases in between. The germline gives CDR1 ENHRY, CDR2 SYGVKD. The CDR3 extends over 13 amino acids.

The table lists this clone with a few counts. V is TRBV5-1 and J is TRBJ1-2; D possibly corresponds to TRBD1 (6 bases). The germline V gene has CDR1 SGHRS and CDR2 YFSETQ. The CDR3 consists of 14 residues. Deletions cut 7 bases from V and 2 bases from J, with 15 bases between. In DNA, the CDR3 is TGCGCCAGCCGCCCGACGACAGGAAACTATGGCTACACCTTC. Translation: CASRPTTGNYGYTF.

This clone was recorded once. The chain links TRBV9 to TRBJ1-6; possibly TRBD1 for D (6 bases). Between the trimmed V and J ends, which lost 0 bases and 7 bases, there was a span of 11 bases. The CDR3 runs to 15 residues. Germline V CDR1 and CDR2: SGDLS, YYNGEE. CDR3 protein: CASSVEAGANSPLHF. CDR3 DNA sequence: TGTGCCAGCAGCGTAGAGGCAGGGGCCAATTCACCCCTCCACTTT.

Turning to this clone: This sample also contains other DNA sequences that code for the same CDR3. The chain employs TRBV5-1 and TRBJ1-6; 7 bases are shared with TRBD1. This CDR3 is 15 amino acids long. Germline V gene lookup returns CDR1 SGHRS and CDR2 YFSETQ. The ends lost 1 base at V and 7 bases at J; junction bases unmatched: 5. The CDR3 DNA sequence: TGCGCCAGCAGCTTGACCTCAGGGGGGAATTCACCCCTCCACTTT. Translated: CASSLTSGGNSPLHF. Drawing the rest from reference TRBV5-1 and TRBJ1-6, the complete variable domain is KAGVTQTPRYLIKTRGQQVTLSCSPISGHRSVSWYQQTPGQGLQFLFEYFSETQRNKGNFPGRFSGRQFSNSRSEMNVSTLELGDSALYLCASSLTSGGNSPLHFGNGTRLTVT.

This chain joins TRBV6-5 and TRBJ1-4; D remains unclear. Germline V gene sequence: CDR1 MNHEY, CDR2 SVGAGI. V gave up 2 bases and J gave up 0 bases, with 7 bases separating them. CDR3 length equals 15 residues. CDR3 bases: TGTGCCAGCAGTTACATCGTGACAACTAATGAAAAACTGTTTTTT. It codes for CASSYIVTTNEKLFF.

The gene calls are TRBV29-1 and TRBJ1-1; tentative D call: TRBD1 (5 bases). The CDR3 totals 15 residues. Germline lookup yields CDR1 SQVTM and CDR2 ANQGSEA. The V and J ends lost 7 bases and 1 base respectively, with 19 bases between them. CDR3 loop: CSAAGPLRTNTEAFF. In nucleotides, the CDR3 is TGCAGCGCGGCGGGACCCCTAAGGACGAACACTGAAGCTTTCTTT.

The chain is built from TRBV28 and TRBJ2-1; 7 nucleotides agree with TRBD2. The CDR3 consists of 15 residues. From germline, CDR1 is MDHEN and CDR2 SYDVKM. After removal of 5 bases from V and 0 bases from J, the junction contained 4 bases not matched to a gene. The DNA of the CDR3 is TGTGCCAGCAGTGAGAGCGGGAACTCCTACAATGAGCAGTTCTTC. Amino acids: CASSESGNSYNEQFF. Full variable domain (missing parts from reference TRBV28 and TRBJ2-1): DVKVTQSSRYLVKRTGEKVFLECVQDMDHENMFWYRQDPGLGLRLIYFSYDVKMKEKGDIPEGYSVSREKKERFSLILESASTNQTSMYLCASSESGNSYNEQFFGPGTRLTVL.

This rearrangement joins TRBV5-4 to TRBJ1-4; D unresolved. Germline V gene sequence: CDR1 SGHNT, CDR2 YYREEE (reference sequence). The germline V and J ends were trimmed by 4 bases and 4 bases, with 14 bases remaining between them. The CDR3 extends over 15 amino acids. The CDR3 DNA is TGTGCCAGCAGCACCCGACAAGTCGGTAATGAAAAACTGTTTTTT. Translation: CASSTRQVGNEKLFF.

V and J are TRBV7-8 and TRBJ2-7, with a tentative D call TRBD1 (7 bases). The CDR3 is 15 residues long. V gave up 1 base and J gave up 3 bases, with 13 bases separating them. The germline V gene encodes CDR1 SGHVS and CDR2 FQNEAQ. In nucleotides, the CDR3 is TGTGCCAGCAGCTTAGGCGGGGACAGACTCTACGAGCAGTACTTC. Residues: CASSLGGDRLYEQYF.

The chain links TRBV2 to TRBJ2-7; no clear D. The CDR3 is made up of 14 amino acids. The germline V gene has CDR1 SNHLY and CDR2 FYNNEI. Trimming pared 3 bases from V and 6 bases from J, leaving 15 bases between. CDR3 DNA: TGTGCCAGCAGTGAGAGGCCAACAAGTAGCGAGCAGTACTTC. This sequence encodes CASSERPTSSEQYF. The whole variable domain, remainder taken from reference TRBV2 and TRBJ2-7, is EPEVTQTPSHQVTQMGQEVILRCVPISNHLYFYWYRQILGQKVEFLVSFYNNEISEKSEIFDDQFSVERPDGSNFTLKIRSTKLEDSAMYFCASSERPTSSEQYFGPGTRLTVT.

The CDR3 nucleotides read TGTGCCAGCAGTTACGGACTCCTGAACACTGAAGCTTTCTTT. It encodes CASSYGLLNTEAFF. The V call is TRBV6-5, the J call TRBJ1-1, with no clear D. The CDR3 runs 14 residues. Trimming removed 2 bases from V and 0 bases from J, with 7 bases in between. Germline V gives CDR1 MNHEY, CDR2 SVGAGI.

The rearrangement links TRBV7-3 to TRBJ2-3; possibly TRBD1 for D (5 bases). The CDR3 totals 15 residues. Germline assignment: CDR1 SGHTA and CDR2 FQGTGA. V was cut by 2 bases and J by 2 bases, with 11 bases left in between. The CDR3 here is CASSLFGAYTDTQYF. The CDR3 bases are TGTGCCAGCAGCTTATTTGGGGCCTACACAGATACGCAGTATTTT. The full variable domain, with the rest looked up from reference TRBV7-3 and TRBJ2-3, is GAGVSQTPSNKVTEKGKYVELRCDPISGHTALYWYRQSLGQGPEFLIYFQGTGAADDSGLPNDRFFAVRPEGSVSTLKIQRTERGDSAVYLCASSLFGAYTDTQYFGPGTRLTVL.

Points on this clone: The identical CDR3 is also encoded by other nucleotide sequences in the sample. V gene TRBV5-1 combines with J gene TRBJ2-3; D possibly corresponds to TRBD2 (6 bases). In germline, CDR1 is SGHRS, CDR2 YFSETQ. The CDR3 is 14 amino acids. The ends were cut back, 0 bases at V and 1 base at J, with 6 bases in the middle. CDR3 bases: TGCGCCAGCAGCTTGGCGGGGGGCACAGATACGCAGTATTTT. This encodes CASSLAGGTDTQYF. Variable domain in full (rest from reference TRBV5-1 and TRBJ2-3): KAGVTQTPRYLIKTRGQQVTLSCSPISGHRSVSWYQQTPGQGLQFLFEYFSETQRNKGNFPGRFSGRQFSNSRSEMNVSTLELGDSALYLCASSLAGGTDTQYFGPGTRLTVL.

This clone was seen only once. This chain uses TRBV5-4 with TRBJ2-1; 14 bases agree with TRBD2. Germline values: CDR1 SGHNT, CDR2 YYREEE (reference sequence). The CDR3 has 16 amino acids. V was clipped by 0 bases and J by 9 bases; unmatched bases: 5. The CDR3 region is CASSLAGLAGEAEQFF. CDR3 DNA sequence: TGTGCCAGCAGCTTGGCGGGACTAGCGGGAGAAGCTGAGCAGTTCTTC.

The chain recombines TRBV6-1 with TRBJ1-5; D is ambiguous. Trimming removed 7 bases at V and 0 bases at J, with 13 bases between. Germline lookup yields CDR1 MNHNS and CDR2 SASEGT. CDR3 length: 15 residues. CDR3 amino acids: CASILQGFSNQPQHF. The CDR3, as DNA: TGTGCCAGCATCCTCCAAGGGTTTAGCAATCAGCCCCAGCATTTT.

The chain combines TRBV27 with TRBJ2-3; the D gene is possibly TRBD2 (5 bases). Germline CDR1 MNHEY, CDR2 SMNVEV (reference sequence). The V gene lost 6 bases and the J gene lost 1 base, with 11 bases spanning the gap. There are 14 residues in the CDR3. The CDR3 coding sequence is TGTGCCAGCAGGAGGGCGGTCGGCACAGATACGCAGTATTTT. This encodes CASRRAVGTDTQYF.

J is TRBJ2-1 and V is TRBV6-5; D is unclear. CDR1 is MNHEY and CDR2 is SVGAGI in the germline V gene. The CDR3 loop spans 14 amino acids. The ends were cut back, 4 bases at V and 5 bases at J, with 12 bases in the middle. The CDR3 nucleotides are TGTGCCAGCAGTTTGGGCCTTAAGGACAATGAGCAGTTCTTC. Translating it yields CASSLGLKDNEQFF.

CDR3 coding DNA: TGTGCCATCGCGGGACAGGTGAACACCGGGGAGCTGTTTTTT. Amino acid sequence: CAIAGQVNTGELFF. The chain has TRBV28 and TRBJ2-2, with TRBD1 identical over 8 bases. Germline CDR1 is MDHEN and CDR2 is SYDVKM. Unmatched junction bases numbered 5, after V lost 10 bases and J lost 1 base. The CDR3 is 14 amino acids.

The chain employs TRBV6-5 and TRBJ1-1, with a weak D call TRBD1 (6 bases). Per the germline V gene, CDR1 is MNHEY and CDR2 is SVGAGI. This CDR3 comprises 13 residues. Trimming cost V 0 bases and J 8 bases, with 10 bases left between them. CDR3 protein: CASSYSTGKEAFF. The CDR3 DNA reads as TGTGCCAGCAGTTACTCAACAGGGAAAGAAGCTTTCTTT.

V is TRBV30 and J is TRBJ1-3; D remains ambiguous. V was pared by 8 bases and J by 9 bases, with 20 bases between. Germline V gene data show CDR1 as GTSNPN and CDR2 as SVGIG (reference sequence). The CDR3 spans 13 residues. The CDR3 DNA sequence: TGTGCCGGCGGACCGGACGGGGTCGGCACCATATATTTT. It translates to CAGGPDGVGTIYF.

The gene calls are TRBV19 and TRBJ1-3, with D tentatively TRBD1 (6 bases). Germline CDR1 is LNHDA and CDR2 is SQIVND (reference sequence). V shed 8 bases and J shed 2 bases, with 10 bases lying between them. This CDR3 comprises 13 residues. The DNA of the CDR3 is TGTGCCAGTTACAGGGCCCCTGGAAACACCATATATTTT. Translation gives CASYRAPGNTIYF.

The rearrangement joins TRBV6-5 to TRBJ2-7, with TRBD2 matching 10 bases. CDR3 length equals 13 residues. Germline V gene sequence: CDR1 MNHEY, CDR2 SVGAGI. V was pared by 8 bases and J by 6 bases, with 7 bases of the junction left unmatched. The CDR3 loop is CASGSGRAREQYF. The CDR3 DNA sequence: TGTGCCAGCGGGAGCGGGAGGGCTCGCGAGCAGTACTTC.

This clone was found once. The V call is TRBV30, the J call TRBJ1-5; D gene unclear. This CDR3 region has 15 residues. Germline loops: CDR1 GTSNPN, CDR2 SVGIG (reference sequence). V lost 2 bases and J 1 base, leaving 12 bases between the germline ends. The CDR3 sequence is CAWSRALGSNQPQHF. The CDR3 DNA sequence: TGTGCCTGGAGTAGGGCCCTGGGGAGCAATCAGCCCCAGCATTTT.

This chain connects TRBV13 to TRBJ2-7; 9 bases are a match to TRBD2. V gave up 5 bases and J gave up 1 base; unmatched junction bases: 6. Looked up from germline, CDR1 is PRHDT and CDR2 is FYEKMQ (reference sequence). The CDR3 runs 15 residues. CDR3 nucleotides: TGTGCCAGCAGCGTGACTAGCGGCCGTTCCTACGAGCAGTACTTC. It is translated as CASSVTSGRSYEQYF.

The CDR3 sequence: CAISGLAGDEQFF. For the CDR3, the DNA is TGTGCCATCTCGGGACTAGCGGGGGATGAGCAGTTCTTC. The chain recombines TRBV10-3 with TRBJ2-1; TRBD2 matches 14 bases. The germline V gene encodes CDR1 ENHRY and CDR2 SYGVKD. With 8 bases clipped from V and 8 bases from J, the junction kept 2 bases outside the gene matches. This CDR3 is built from 13 residues.